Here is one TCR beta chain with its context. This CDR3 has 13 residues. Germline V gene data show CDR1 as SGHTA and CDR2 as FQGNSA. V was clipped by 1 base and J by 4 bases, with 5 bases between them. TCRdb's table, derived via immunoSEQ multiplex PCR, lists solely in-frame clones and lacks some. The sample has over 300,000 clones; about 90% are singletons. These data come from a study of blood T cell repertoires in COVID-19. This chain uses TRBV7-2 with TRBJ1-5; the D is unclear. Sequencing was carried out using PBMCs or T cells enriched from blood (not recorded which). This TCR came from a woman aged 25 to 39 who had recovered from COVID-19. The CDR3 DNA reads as TGTGCCAGCAGCTTAGTACAGAATCAGCCCCAGCATTTT. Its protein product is CASSLVQNQPQHF.